A selection of T cell receptor beta chains follows, all from one sample in a study of blood T cell repertoires in COVID-19. Clones were read by immunoSEQ multiplex PCR, and TCRdb kept only the in-frame ones, dropping some. The sample holds fewer than 250,000 clones, approximately 85% seen once. Material for sequencing was peripheral blood. The receptors derive from a woman in her 70s with acute or convalescent COVID-19. The CDR3 runs from the conserved cysteine through the conserved F or W. Each record gives: V gene, D gene, clone size, J gene, CDR3 DNA, CDR3 protein. The D gene is left open where the match is weak. Clone size, where shown, is once, few, many, or a class for clones that have expanded.

TRBV21-1	.	.	TRBJ2-6	TGTGCCAGCAGCAAAGGTGAGACAGGGACTGGGGCCAACGTCCTGACTTTC	CASSKGETGTGANVLTF
TRBV18	TRBD2	many	TRBJ2-2	TGTGCCAGCTCACCACGGACTAGCGGGGGTAACACCGGGGAGCTGTTTTTT	CASSPRTSGGNTGELFF
TRBV12-3/TRBV12-4	TRBD2	once	TRBJ2-5	TGTGCCAGCAGTCCTCGGACGGGAGGGACCCAGTACTTC	CASSPRTGGTQYF
TRBV19	.	.	TRBJ2-2	TGTGCCAGTAGTTCCCAGGGCCGGACCGGGGAGCTGTTTTTT	CASSSQGRTGELFF
TRBV7-8	.	.	TRBJ1-5	TGTGCCAGCAGCTGGACGCGACGACAGAATCAGCCCCAGCATTTT	CASSWTRRQNQPQHF
TRBV3-1/TRBV3-2	TRBD2	.	TRBJ2-7	TGTGCCAGCAGCCGTGCTAGCGGGGGGTTGGAGCAGTACTTC	CASSRASGGLEQYF
TRBV5-4	TRBD2	.	TRBJ2-1	TGTGCCAGCAGCTTGGAAAGCGGGGGGGAGGGTGAGCAGTTCTTC	CASSLESGGEGEQFF
TRBV24-1	TRBD1	.	TRBJ1-2	TGTGCCACCAGTGATCCCAACAGGGGAAACTATGGCTACACCTTC	CATSDPNRGNYGYTF
TRBV5-6	.	.	TRBJ2-7	TGTGCCAGCAGCGCCCCTATCGGGGAGGACGAGCAGTACTTC	CASSAPIGEDEQYF
TRBV7-6	.	.	TRBJ2-3	TGTGCCAGCAGCTTGACAGGAGCCACGGGTACGCAGTATTTT	CASSLTGATGTQYF